This T cell receptor beta chain was recorded in a study of T cells after yellow fever vaccination (dated by TCRdb to between 2018 and 2021). For context, the study as a whole: Libraries from fractions with low cell numbers were prepared with the SMART-Seq v4 Ultra Low Input RNA kit. Two healthy male donors, one aged 18 to 30 and one aged 30 to 40 years, were included in the cohort. Bulk TCR alpha and beta repertoires were sequenced longitudinally to track T-cell clones before and after primary and booster YFV17D yellow fever vaccination. Bulk PBMC replicates and cell subsets were isolated from blood drawn at multiple timepoints before and after both primary and secondary immunization. The paper as a whole reports these results and caveats: Only a couple of donors were included in the study, so the extent to which the findings can be generalized is limited. After the booster, most clones that had expanded after primary vaccination were detected again (about 97% of CD4 and around nine tenths of CD8), suggesting broad maintenance of memory. Compared with the primary T-cell response, the secondary T-cell response was weaker but faster, peaking on day 5 rather than day 15. Because abundant contaminating clonotypes from the bulk population could be contained in FACS-sorted repertoires, computational filtering was required. A small fraction of clonotypes showed up in both the CD4 and CD8 compartments, probably as a result of convergent recombination.

A distance of 5 bases separates the germline ends of V and J, which lose 1 base and 7 bases respectively. The CDR3, cysteine through phenylalanine, is 12 amino acids long. Only the CDR3 portion is preserved as DNA: 36 bases, with reading frame beginning at the first base. CDR1 is given as KGHDR and CDR2 as SFDVKD, both from the germline V gene. TCR cDNA was synthesized by 5'RACE template switching, which introduced a universal primer site and unique molecular identifiers. Priming for cDNA synthesis came from both the TCR alpha and TCR beta constant segments. Two PCR steps were used to amplify libraries, with sample barcodes and sequencing adapters being added in the second step. Sequencing of libraries was done on Illumina HiSeq 2500 (2x100 bp) or NovaSeq (2x150 bp). Per the source publication's procedure: MIGEC was used to demultiplex reads and collapse the reads into UMI consensus sequences, and MiXCR was used for V(D)J alignment. Clonotypes responding to the vaccine were identified with edgeR on replicate PBMC samples, with the criteria of FDR below 0.01 and a log2 fold change above 5 up to day 15. Bulk clonotypes were assigned CD4 or CD8 identity according to which sequenced CD4 or CD8 repertoire held them at higher abundance. Using fastp trimming at Q25 and MiXCR clonotype assembly, TCRdb reanalyzed the public sequencing data and kept in-frame beta chains. Every CDR3 protein is listed once, alongside the most common genes and DNA of its rows. TCRdb's processing, not the study's, gives the V and J calls here. The sample includes some 350,000 distinct CDR3 sequences, with over 8% observed a single time. Approximately 18% of the sample goes to the ten largest clones.

This clonotype showed up just a few times. Its antigen is unknown. Per-base qualities were not stored, and no clone one base away is much larger. The sample's treatment or condition, from its label and the paper: live attenuated yellow fever vaccine strain. At every blood-draw timepoint, two biological replicates of bulk PBMCs were collected. PBMCs were isolated from peripheral blood using a standard Ficoll-Paque protocol. TriZol was used to extract RNA from bulk PBMCs, from CD4 and CD8 fractions, and from dextramer-positive and dextramer-negative fractions. Source: PBMCs, taken on the day of the first yellow fever vaccination. The clonotype originates from a man between 18 and 35 years old who received the YFV17D yellow fever vaccine. The V and J segments used are TRBV24-1 and TRBJ2-3, with the D segment identity uncertain. The DNA sequence is as follows: TGTGCCACCAGTGATTTTACTAATACGCAGTATTTT. Its translation reads: CATSDFTNTQYF.